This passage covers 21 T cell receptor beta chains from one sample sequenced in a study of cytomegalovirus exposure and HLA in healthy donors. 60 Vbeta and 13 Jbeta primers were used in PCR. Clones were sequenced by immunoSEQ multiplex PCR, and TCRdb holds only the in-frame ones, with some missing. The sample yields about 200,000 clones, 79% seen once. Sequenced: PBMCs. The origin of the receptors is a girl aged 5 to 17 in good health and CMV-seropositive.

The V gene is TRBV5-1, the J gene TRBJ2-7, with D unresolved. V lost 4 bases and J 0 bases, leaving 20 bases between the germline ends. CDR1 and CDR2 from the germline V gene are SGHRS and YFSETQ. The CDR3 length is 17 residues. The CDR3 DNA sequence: TGCGCCAGCAGCCTGGGTTGGGCAGGCTACATCTCCTACGAGCAGTACTTC. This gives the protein CASSLGWAGYISYEQYF.

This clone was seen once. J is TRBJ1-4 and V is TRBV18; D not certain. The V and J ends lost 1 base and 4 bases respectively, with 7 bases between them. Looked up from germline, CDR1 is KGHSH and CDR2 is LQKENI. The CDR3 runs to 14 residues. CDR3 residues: CASSPQLFNEKLFF. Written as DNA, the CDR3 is TGTGCCAGCTCACCACAGCTTTTTAATGAAAAACTGTTTTTT.

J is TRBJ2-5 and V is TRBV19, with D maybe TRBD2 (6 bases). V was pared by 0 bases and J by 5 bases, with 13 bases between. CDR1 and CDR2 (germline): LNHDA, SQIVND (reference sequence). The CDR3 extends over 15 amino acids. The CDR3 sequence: CASSIDLGAGETQYF. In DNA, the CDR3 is TGTGCCAGTAGTATAGATCTAGGGGCGGGGGAGACCCAGTACTTC.

The CDR3 here is CASSQDAMRGNKNIQYF. The CDR3 nucleotides read TGCGCCAGCAGCCAAGATGCGATGCGGGGGAACAAAAACATTCAGTACTTC. V is TRBV4-1 and J is TRBJ2-4; 7 nucleotides agree with TRBD2. This CDR3 spans 17 amino acids. CDR1 is MGHRA, CDR2 YSYEKL, per germline. With V trimmed by 0 bases and J by 3 bases, 8 bases remained unmatched.

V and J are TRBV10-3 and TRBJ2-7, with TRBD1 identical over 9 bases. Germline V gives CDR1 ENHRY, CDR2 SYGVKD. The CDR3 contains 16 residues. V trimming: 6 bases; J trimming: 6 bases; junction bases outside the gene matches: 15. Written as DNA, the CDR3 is TGTGCCATCAGGGCCATACCGGGACAGGGAACAGGCGAGCAGTACTTC. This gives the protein CAIRAIPGQGTGEQYF.

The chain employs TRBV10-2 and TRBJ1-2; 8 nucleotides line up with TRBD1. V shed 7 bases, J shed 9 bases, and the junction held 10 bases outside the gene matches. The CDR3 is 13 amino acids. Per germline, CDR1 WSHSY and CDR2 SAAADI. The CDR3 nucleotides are TGCGCCAGCACACCTGACAGGGGAGTCAGCTACACCTTC. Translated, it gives CASTPDRGVSYTF.

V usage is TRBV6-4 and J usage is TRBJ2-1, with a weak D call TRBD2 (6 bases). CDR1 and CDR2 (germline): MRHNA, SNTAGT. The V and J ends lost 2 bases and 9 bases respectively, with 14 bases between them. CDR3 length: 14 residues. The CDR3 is CASSDLGGGGEQFF. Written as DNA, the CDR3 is TGTGCCAGCAGTGACCTGGGGGGAGGAGGTGAGCAGTTCTTC.

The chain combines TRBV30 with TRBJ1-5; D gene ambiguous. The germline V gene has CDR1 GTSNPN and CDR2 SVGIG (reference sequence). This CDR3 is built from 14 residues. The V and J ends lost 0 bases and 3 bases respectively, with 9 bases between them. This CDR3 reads CAWSVSQANQPQHF. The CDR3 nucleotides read TGTGCCTGGAGTGTAAGTCAGGCCAATCAGCCCCAGCATTTT.

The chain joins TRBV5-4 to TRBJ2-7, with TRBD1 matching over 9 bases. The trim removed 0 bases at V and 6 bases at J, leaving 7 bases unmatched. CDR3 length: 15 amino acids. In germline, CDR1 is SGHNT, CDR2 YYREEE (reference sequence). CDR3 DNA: TGTGCCAGCAGCTTGGTGGGGGGACAGGGTGGCGAGCAGTACTTC. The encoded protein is CASSLVGGQGGEQYF.

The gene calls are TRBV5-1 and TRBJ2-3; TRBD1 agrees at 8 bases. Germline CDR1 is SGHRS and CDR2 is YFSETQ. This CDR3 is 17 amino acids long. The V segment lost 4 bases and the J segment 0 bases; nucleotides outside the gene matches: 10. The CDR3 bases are TGCGCCAGCAGCCACGATGCCGGGACAGGAAGCACAGATACGCAGTATTTT. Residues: CASSHDAGTGSTDTQYF.

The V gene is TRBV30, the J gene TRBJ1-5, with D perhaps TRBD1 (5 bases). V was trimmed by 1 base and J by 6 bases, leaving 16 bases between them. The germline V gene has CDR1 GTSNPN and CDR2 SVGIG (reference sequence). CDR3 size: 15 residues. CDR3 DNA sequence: TGTGCCTGGAGTGCCGCCAAGGGGTTGAGTCAGCCCCAGCATTTT. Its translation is CAWSAAKGLSQPQHF.

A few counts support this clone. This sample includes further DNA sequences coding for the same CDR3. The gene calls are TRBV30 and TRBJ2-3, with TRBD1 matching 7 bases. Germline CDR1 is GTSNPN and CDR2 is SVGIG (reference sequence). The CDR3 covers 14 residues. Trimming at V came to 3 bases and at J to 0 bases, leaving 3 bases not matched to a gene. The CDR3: CAWRGDSSTDTQYF. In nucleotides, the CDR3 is TGTGCCTGGAGAGGGGACAGTAGCACAGATACGCAGTATTTT.

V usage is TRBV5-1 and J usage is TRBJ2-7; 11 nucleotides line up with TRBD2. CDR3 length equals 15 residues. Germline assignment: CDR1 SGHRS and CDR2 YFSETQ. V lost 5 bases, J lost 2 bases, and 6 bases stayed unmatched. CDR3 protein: CASRKLTSGAYEQYF. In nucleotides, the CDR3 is TGCGCCAGCAGGAAGTTGACTAGCGGGGCCTACGAGCAGTACTTC.

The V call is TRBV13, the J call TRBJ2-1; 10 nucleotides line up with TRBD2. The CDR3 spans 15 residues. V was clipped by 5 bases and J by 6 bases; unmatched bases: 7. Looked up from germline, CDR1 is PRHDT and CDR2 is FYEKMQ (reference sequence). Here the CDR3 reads CASSRVPSGGNEQFF. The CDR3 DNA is TGTGCCAGCAGCAGAGTACCTAGCGGGGGCAATGAGCAGTTCTTC.

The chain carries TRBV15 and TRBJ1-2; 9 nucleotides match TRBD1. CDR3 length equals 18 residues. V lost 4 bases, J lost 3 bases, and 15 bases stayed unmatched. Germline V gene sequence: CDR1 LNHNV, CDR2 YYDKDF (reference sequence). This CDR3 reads CATSTPLSDRGKDYGYTF. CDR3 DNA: TGTGCCACCAGCACCCCTTTATCGGACAGGGGCAAAGACTATGGCTACACCTTC.

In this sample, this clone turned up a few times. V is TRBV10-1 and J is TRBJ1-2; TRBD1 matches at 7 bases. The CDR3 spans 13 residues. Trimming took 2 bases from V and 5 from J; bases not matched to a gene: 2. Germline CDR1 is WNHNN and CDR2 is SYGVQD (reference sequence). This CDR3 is CASSEQGGYGYTF. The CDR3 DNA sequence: TGCGCCAGCAGTGAGCAGGGGGGATATGGCTACACCTTC.

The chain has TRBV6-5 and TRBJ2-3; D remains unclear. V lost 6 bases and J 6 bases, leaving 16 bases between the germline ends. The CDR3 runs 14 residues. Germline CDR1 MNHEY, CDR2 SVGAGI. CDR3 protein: CASRVTIQADTQYF. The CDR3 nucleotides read TGTGCCAGCAGGGTGACAATCCAGGCGGATACGCAGTATTTT.

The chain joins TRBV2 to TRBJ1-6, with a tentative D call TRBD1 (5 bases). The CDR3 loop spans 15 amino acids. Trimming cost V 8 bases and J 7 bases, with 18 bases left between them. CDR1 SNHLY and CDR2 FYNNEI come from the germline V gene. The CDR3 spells CASFRGLGMNSPLHF. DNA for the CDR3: TGTGCCAGCTTTAGGGGCCTTGGAATGAATTCACCCCTCCACTTT.

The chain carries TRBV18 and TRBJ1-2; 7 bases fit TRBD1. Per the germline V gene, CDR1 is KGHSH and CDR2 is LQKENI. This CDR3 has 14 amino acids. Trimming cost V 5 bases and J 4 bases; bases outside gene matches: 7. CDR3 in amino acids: CASSAGGGGYGYTF. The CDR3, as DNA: TGTGCCAGCTCAGCTGGAGGGGGCGGCTATGGCTACACCTTC.

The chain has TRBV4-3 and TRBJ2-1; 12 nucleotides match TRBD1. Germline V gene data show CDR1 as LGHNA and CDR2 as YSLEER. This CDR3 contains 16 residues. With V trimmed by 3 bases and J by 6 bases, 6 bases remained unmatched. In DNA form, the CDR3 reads TGCGCCAGCAGCCACCACCGGGACAGGGGGCTCAATGAGCAGTTCTTC. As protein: CASSHHRDRGLNEQFF.

The CDR3 bases are TGTGCCTGGGGGGTCGGACAGAACTATGGCTACACCTTC. As protein: CAWGVGQNYGYTF. J is TRBJ1-2 and V is TRBV30, with D tentatively TRBD1 (6 bases). The CDR3 totals 13 residues. Germline V gene data show CDR1 as GTSNPN and CDR2 as SVGIG (reference sequence). V lost 5 bases to trimming and J lost 2 bases, with 12 bases between them.